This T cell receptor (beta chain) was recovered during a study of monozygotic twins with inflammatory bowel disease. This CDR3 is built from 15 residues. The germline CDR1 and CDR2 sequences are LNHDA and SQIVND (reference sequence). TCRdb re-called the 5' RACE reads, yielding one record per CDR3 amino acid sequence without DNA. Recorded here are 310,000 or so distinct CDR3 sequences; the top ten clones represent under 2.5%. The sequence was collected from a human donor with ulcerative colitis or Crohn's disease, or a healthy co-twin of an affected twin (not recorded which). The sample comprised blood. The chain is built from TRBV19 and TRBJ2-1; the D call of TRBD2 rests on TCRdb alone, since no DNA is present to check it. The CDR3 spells CASSESGTSNNEQFF.